This paragraph reports one T cell receptor (beta chain). The antigen this receptor binds is unknown. Within one base of it there is no much larger clone, and no base qualities were kept. This sample is part of a study of cytomegalovirus exposure and HLA in healthy donors (dated by TCRdb to the late 2010s). Regarding the research as a whole: According to an earlier analysis of 550 to 700 of the donors, roughly 180 million T cells yielded 117 million unique TCR beta sequences and 276 Gb of sequence data. An early release covering around 630 HLA-typed donors comprised about 300 gigabases of sequencing data and around 80 million unique TCR sequences. Of the 398 genotyped donors, 65% to 90% fell in the genetic ancestry cluster associated with self-reported Caucasian donors. The aim of the study was to test whether cataloging public T cell receptors could identify signatures of past pathogen exposure. The study used immunosequencing to profile the T cell repertoires of approximately 630 subjects and linked those repertoires to cytomegalovirus serostatus. Besides the first cohort of more than 650 subjects, a separate validation cohort made up of over a hundred different subjects was used. To predict cytomegalovirus infection status, the study combined high-throughput TCR immunosequencing, statistical association of individual TCRs with disease status, and machine learning. A later analysis re-examined previously published TCR beta repertoires from 600 to 700 donors and added high-resolution HLA genotyping to investigate patterns of TCR occurrence. Rather than drawing on any new phenotypic data, the later analysis identified candidate immune exposures from TCR beta sequences and the way those sequences occurred across donors. In an earlier analysis of 550 to 700 of the donors, high-throughput TCR beta sequencing was used to judge whether each TCR beta V gene segment behaved as functional or pseudogenic. Donor age, sex, ethnicity and CMV serostatus were compiled together with the repertoire data. In a later genetic analysis, genome-wide SNP genotypes for about 60% of the 666 donors were used, and that subset was treated as a discovery cohort. Every repertoire in the discovery cohort had been generated on one and the same sequencing platform. Class I and class II HLA loci were covered by the typing at four-digit resolution. Typing coverage differed by locus: A, B, C, DRB1 and DQB1 were typed in about 620-630 donors, DQA1 in approximately 520, DPA1 in some 570, and DPB1 in just under 490. Because of strong linkage in the cohort, roughly five DR-DQ haplotypes were treated as single units for association and clustering. Among 300 to 450 genotyped donors of the cohort, an average of around 240,000 unique TCR beta nucleotide sequences were sequenced per donor, around a sixth of them non-productive.

The library was generated by the immunoSEQ multiplex PCR assay. A mixture of 60 forward primers for TCR Vbeta segments and 13 reverse primers for TCR Jbeta segments was used in the multiplex PCR. The CDR3 region of rearranged TCR beta genes was amplified from genomic DNA by a multiplex PCR assay. Amplified TCR beta libraries were sequenced as 87-base-pair reads on the Illumina HiSeq System. In the authors' own workflow: In a later analysis, tens of millions of unique TCR beta chains were counted across the roughly 610 repertoires, and approximately 9.9 million of these chains were shared by at least two donors. A nearest-neighbor algorithm error-corrected the raw reads and collapsed the reads into unique sequences, merging closely related sequences to remove PCR and sequencing errors. Alignment of CDR3 sequences to IMGT reference sequences was used to assign V, D and J gene segments. Each retained sequence needed at least a six-nucleotide match to both a V gene segment and a J gene segment. A rearrangement was called productive if the CDR3 had no stop codons and remained in frame with V and J, and every other rearrangement was called non-productive. CDR3 was defined according to IMGT convention as the region running from the second conserved V-encoded cysteine to the conserved J-encoded phenylalanine. Sequences without an unambiguous match to a single V gene segment were excluded from the earlier analysis of 587 of the donors. In an earlier analysis of a few hundred of the donors, a V segment was called functional when productive rearrangements were above 56.7%, and segregating when the standard deviation between donors exceeded 5%. A statistical classification framework was built to diagnose cytomegalovirus status from the catalog of TCR beta chain sequences. A later analysis assigned V and J genes by comparing TCR nucleotide sequences with IMGT/GENE-DB human TR gene sequences. Using the TCRdist pipeline, a later analysis assigned CDR3 sequences along with most-parsimonious VDJ recombination scenarios. In a later analysis, each TCR beta chain was defined by its CDR3 amino acid sequence together with its V-gene family, and reads lacking a unique V-gene family were excluded. A later analysis removed several hundred highly shared, low-generation-probability nucleotide sequences to deal with suspected cross-contamination and a sequencing artifact. In a later analysis, a clonal expansion index for each public chain was calculated from normalized within-repertoire ranks of inferred template counts. Generation probabilities in a later analysis came from a VDJ recombination model fitted to out-of-frame rearrangements, and those results were checked against IGoR. Hypergeometric tests were used in a later analysis to score TCR-TCR, TCR-HLA and TCR-CMV co-occurrence, with a repertoire-size bias correction applied to the TCR pairs. A later analysis estimated false discovery rates by permuting HLA or CMV assignments 20 times. In a later analysis, co-occurring TCRs were grouped using DBSCAN, and TCRdist sequence similarity was added for clustering within HLA-allele-positive subsets. Repertoires with fewer than 30,000 or more than 120,000 public chains were left out of co-occurrence clustering, as were a handful of repertoires with anomalous nucleotide sharing. TCRdb limited this immuneACCESS table to in-frame rearrangements with V and J called. A share of clones is missing; checked studies link under half to unresolved V genes, and the rest is unexplained. D and trimming come from the DNA, and the V and J calls and clone size come from that table. For this sample the table gives some 160,000 clones, of which around 80% were detected only once. The ten largest account for approximately 2.2% of the sample.

From the cysteine through the phenylalanine, the CDR3 covers 12 amino acids. CDR3 DNA only is kept here, 36 bases in frame from base 1. As encoded in the germline V gene (reference sequence), CDR1 is GTSNPN while CDR2 is SVGIG. V and J are truncated by 2 bases and 0 bases respectively, leaving an intervening sequence of 4 bases. Study-wide conclusions, independent of this receptor: In a later analysis, HLA-associated TCR beta chains were found to be more clonally expanded and to have lower generation probabilities than equally common non-associated chains. Because HLA typing was unavailable for some donors at each locus, only the typed subset was used in association tests. In the study, some 160 TCR beta chains were listed as associated with cytomegalovirus. In vitro tests confirmed that a few of the cytomegalovirus-associated TCR beta chains recognize cytomegalovirus antigens. This cohort had only TCR beta chains sequenced, and the lack of alpha or paired-chain data limited which features could be detected. According to a later analysis, most CMV-associated TCR beta chains appeared to be HLA-restricted, and the HLA associations seemed to be driven largely by CMV exposure. It was suggested by the authors that the approach could potentially be generalized to other disease states and immunological phenotypes. The presence/absence analyses assumed that sequencing depth was roughly uniform across donors, and that assumption may not be true. Approximately 18 rarely observed V segments, including chromosome 9 orphons, were excluded from the earlier analysis of approximately 500 of the donors because counts were too low. Some IMGT-functional V segments, including TRBV6-2 and TRBV6-3, could not be told apart with the 87-base-pair reads, so those segments were excluded. At a false discovery rate of 0.05, a later analysis linked 16,951 TCR beta sequences to specific HLA alleles. Strong co-occurrence of HLA alleles, especially DR and DQ, made assigning TCR associations to individual alleles difficult. Correlated functional status among segregating V segments might be attributable to linkage disequilibrium, but an unknown experimental factor could not be ruled out. A further reported finding was that TCR beta sequences accurately predicted the HLA-A and HLA-B alleles for most subjects in the first cohort. Most TCR sequences were seen in very few donors, while some public TCRs were found in many individuals. A cluster of highly shared sequence variants was judged likely to be a technical artifact of the sequencing pipeline. According to a later analysis, parvovirus B19, influenza, CMV and Epstein-Barr virus appeared linked to several top co-occurrence clusters. The classifier was reported to diagnose cytomegalovirus status with high specificity and sensitivity in both the original cohort and the validation cohort. In a later analysis, TCR association rates were found to vary across HLA loci, with the most associated TCRs seen for DRB1 alleles and the fewest for HLA-C alleles. A later genetic analysis associated a missense DCLRE1C variant with V-gene and J-gene trimming of TCR beta chains, and an independent cohort replicated the association. Compared with the 666-donor mean, donors in an Asian-associated ancestry cluster had fewer N-insertions in productive TCRs, according to a later genetic analysis. The only immune exposure information available for the cohort was CMV serostatus. In an earlier analysis of 587 of the donors, most TCR beta V segments appeared in productive rearrangements about 87% or about 30% of the time, broadly matching IMGT annotations.

The cohort consisted of 600 to 700 healthy bone marrow donors. At the time of sampling, every cohort member was nominally healthy, though immune exposures that went unrecorded were likely present. The donor was CMV seronegative and belonged to the group of approximately 320 seronegative cohort members. A peripheral blood sample was collected from each donor, and TCR beta sequencing was performed on peripheral blood mononuclear cells. The Qiagen DNeasy Blood Extraction Kit was used to extract genomic DNA from the blood cell samples. Source material: PBMCs. The rearranged chain carries TRBV30 and TRBJ1-1; the D gene is not confidently resolved. The sequence was collected from a male donor in good health and CMV-seronegative. The CDR3 reads as follows: CAWSRVNTEAFF. At the DNA level, the sequence is TGTGCCTGGAGTCGGGTGAACACTGAAGCTTTCTTT.